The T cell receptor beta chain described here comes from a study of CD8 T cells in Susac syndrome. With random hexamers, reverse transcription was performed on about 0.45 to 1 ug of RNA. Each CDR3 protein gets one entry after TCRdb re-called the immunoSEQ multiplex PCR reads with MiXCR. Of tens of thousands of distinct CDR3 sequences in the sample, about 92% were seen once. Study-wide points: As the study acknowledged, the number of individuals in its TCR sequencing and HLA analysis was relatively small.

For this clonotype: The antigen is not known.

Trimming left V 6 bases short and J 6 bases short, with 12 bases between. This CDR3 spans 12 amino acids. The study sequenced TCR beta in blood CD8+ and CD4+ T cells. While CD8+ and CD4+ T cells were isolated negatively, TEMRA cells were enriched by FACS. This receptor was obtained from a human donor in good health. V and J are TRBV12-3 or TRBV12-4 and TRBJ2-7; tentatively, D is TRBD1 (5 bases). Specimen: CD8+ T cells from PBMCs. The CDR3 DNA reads TGTGCCAGCAGCACGACAGTAGGCGAGCAGTACTTC. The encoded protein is CASSTTVGEQYF.